The source of this TCR beta chain is a study of siplizumab effects on memory and regulatory T cells. Per-sample assaying covered roughly 93,000 TCR templates. Clones were read by immunoSEQ multiplex PCR, and TCRdb kept only the in-frame ones, dropping some. The table records tens of thousands of clones, roughly 95% of them present only once. Per the germline V gene, CDR1 is MRHNA and CDR2 is SNTAGT. V was shortened by 4 bases and J by 7 bases, with 10 bases between the two germline ends. The CDR3 sequence is 13 residues long. Whole-study findings and limits: No more than a minor fraction of alloreactive clones could be traced back to unstimulated subsets.

The study took a few donor pairs, and their unstimulated naive, memory, effector memory and TEMRA subsets were sequenced. As concerns this clone: Its antigen is as yet unknown.

V gene TRBV6-4 combines with J gene TRBJ2-2, with D perhaps matching TRBD1 or TRBD2 (5 bases each). The sequence was collected from a human donor in good health. The material sequenced was naive CD4+ T cells sorted from blood. In DNA, the CDR3 is TGTGCCAGCAGTGTCAGGGAGAACGGGGAGCTGTTTTTT. Translated, it gives CASSVRENGELFF.